This T cell receptor beta chain is from a study of cytomegalovirus exposure and HLA in healthy donors. The overall study: Genotyping showed 81% of 300 to 450 donors falling in the Caucasian-associated ancestry cluster. Study results and caveats: Cytomegalovirus association was listed for 150 or so TCR beta chains. Within an earlier analysis, most TCR beta V segments proved productive either about 87% or about 30% of the time.

This clone was seen a few times. Antigen: not known. A multiplex PCR was run with 60 Vbeta primers and 13 Jbeta primers. Clones were read by immunoSEQ multiplex PCR, and TCRdb kept only the in-frame ones, dropping some. The table has tens of thousands of clones, less than 85% seen once. V was pared by 2 bases and J by 5 bases, with 6 bases of the junction left unmatched. The germline V gene encodes CDR1 MGHRA and CDR2 YSYEKL. This CDR3 is 14 amino acids long. This sequence was found in a man between 18 and 29 years old in good health and CMV-seronegative. The sequenced sample was PBMCs. The chain links TRBV4-1 to TRBJ2-7; the match to TRBD2 covers 7 bases. CDR3 bases: TGCGCCAGCAGCCAAAGGGAGGGAGTCAACGAGCAGTACTTC. Translating it yields CASSQREGVNEQYF.